These 5 T cell receptor beta chains came from one sample sequenced in a study of CD8 T cells in ankylosing spondylitis. TCRdb itself ran the 5' RACE reads through MiXCR, one entry per CDR3 protein. The sample has roughly 150,000 distinct CDR3 sequences; approximately 7.3% are singletons. The sequenced sample was blood, either unsorted or a sorted T cell fraction (not recorded which). These receptors originate from a female donor with ankylosing spondylitis or in good health (not recorded which).

The chain couples TRBV3-1 to TRBJ2-7; possibly TRBD2 for D (5 bases). From germline, CDR1 is LGHDT and CDR2 YNNKEL (reference sequence). The CDR3 contains 12 residues. V was clipped by 6 bases and J by 5 bases, with 11 bases between them. CDR3 amino acids: CASRKRDHEQYF. The CDR3 DNA is TGTGCCAGCAGGAAGAGGGATCACGAGCAGTACTTC.

This clonotype was recorded many times. This rearrangement joins TRBV29-1 to TRBJ2-7; D is unresolved. The germline V gene has CDR1 SQVTM and CDR2 ANQGSEA. The V end was cut by 5 bases, the J end by 4 bases, with 9 bases between. The length of the CDR3 is 11 residues. Written as DNA, the CDR3 is TGCAGCGTTTTAGCCAGTTACGAGCAGTACTTC. It specifies CSVLASYEQYF.

This clonotype was seen at least ten times. The genes are TRBV12-3 or TRBV12-4 and TRBJ1-1; 7 positions match TRBD1. Trimming took 10 bases from V and 1 from J; bases not matched to a gene: 6. There are 13 residues in the CDR3. CDR3 region: CANSGQANTEAFF. For the CDR3, the DNA is TGTGCCAACTCCGGACAGGCGAACACTGAAGCTTTCTTT.

The sample holds many counts of this clonotype. The J gene is TRBJ2-3, the V gene TRBV5-1; 9 bases fit TRBD1. V shed 4 bases and J 6 bases; nucleotides not matched to a gene: 6. Germline V gives CDR1 SGHRS, CDR2 YFSETQ. This CDR3 region has 14 residues. CDR3 nucleotide sequence: TGCGCCAGCAGCCCCGGGACAGGGATCGATACGCAGTATTTT. Its protein product is CASSPGTGIDTQYF.

This clonotype was observed a few times. The chain uses TRBV6-4 and TRBJ1-2; unclear D gene. V lost 1 base and J 8 bases, leaving 8 bases between the germline ends. The CDR3 totals 12 residues. CDR1 and CDR2 (germline): MRHNA, SNTAGT. CDR3 protein: CASSDWRGGYTF. The CDR3 bases are TGTGCCAGCAGTGACTGGCGCGGGGGCTACACCTTC.